The 5 T cell receptor beta chains in this list originate from one sample, sequenced in a study of blood T cell repertoires in COVID-19. Sequencing used immunoSEQ multiplex PCR; TCRdb keeps in-frame clones, though not all of them. The table shows 390,000 or so clones, with around 89% occurring only once. Sample: peripheral blood. These TCRs come from a woman in her twenties or thirties with COVID-19, enrolled during active disease.

The V call is TRBV5-1, the J call TRBJ2-7; 8 bases align to TRBD1. CDR1 SGHRS and CDR2 YFSETQ come from the germline V gene. This CDR3 spans 15 amino acids. V was clipped by 0 bases and J by 5 bases; unmatched bases: 7. The CDR3 nucleotides are TGCGCCAGCAGCTTGGGACAGGGGCTTATCAACGAGCAGTACTTC. Residues: CASSLGQGLINEQYF.

The chain's CDR3 is CASSLLSSGRNEQFF. The CDR3 DNA reads TGTGCCAGCAGCTTATTGTCCAGCGGGAGAAATGAGCAGTTCTTC. The chain links TRBV5-4 to TRBJ2-1, with 8 bases matching TRBD2. This CDR3 region has 15 residues. Germline loops: CDR1 SGHNT, CDR2 YYREEE (reference sequence). The V and J ends lost 2 bases and 7 bases, in that order; junction bases with no gene match: 8.

The chain joins TRBV6-5 to TRBJ1-6; D unresolved. Trimming pared 3 bases from V and 7 bases from J, leaving 10 bases between. This CDR3 region has 14 residues. Germline values: CDR1 MNHEY, CDR2 SVGAGI. The chain's CDR3 is CASSYASLNSPLHF. For the CDR3, the DNA is TGTGCCAGCAGTTATGCGAGTTTAAATTCACCCCTCCACTTT.

This sequence joins TRBV6-2 or TRBV6-3 and TRBJ1-4; the D gene is possibly TRBD1 (6 bases). Trimming pared 5 bases from V and 6 bases from J, leaving 10 bases between. This CDR3 has 13 amino acids. Germline V gene sequence: CDR1 MNHEY, CDR2 SVGEGT. CDR3 loop: CASSPNRDEKLFF. CDR3 DNA: TGTGCCAGCAGTCCCAACAGGGATGAAAAACTGTTTTTT.

The chain carries TRBV3-1 (or the pseudogene TRBV3-2) and TRBJ2-3; the match to TRBD1 covers 9 bases. This CDR3 region has 17 residues. V lost 0 bases to trimming and J lost 5 bases; unmatched junction nucleotides: 9. Germline V gene sequence: CDR1 LGHDT, CDR2 YNNKEL (reference sequence). The CDR3, as DNA: TGTGCCAGCAGCCAAGATCCCTGGACAGGGGAGGTAGATACGCAGTATTTT. Amino acids: CASSQDPWTGEVDTQYF.